This T cell receptor (beta chain) stems from a study of T cells in Graves' hyperthyroidism and ophthalmopathy. Study overall: Peripheral blood draws took place at initial diagnosis, ahead of any treatment.

This clonotype was counted ten times or more. Its target is not known. Germline lookup yields CDR1 SGHRS and CDR2 YFSETQ. CDR3 size: 11 residues. V lost 4 bases to trimming and J lost 5 bases, with 5 bases between them. Exclusion followed for patients with uncontrolled infection, other autoimmune disease, pregnancy or lactation. An approximately 10 ml volume of fresh peripheral blood provided the PBMCs. The study, taken as a whole, reports: Ophthalmopathy and stable hyperthyroidism were told apart by a 13 V-J model.

There were TCR beta CDR3 regions amplified from RNA transcripts. HTBI primers drove first-round RT-PCR of the TCR CDR3. TCRdb analysed the multiplex PCR reads with MiXCR anew, one entry per CDR3 protein. The data show under 400,000 distinct CDR3 sequences, nearly 15% seen once. Source material: blood. The chain is built from TRBV5-1 and TRBJ2-3; D ambiguous. The receptor comes from a woman aged 60-75 years with Graves' ophthalmopathy. CDR3 DNA sequence: TGCGCCAGCAGCGAGCTAGATACGCAGTATTTT. This encodes CASSELDTQYF.